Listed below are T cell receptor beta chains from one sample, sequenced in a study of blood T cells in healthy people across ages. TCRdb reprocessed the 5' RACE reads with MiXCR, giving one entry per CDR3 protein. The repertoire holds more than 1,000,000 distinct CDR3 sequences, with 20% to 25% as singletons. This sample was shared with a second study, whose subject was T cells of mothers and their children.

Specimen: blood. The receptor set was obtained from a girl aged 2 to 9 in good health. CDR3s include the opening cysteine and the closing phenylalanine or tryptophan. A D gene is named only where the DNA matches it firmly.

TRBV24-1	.	CATSDPLAGHLNTGELFF
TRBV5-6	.	CASSDRAFSYEQYF
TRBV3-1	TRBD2	CASSQDRRREGLKDTQYF
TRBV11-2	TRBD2	CASSPDPAWTIGAGSGELFF
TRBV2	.	CASADPGPSETQYF
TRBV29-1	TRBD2	CSVRKGPPRLAEEDESYEQYF
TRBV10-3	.	CAIGPREETQYF
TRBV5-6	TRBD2	CASSLDGAGDEQYF
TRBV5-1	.	CASSLDGGLGNTIYF
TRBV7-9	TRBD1	CASSLGTAIAKNIQYF
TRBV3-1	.	CASSQLDNTGELFF
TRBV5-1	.	CASSLGSEAFF
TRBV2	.	CAMTGSKNIQYF
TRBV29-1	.	CSVESGEDYGYTF
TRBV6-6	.	CASRFLLAVDETQYF
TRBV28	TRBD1	CASSKTGRTYGYTF
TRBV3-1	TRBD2	CASSQGYISFSGIGSYNEQFF
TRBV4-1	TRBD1	CASSPTGIQPQHF
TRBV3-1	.	CASSRGENTEAFF
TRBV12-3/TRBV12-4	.	CASIIRGGETQYF
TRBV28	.	CGRGPLVSYNEQFF
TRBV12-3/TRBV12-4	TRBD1	CASSLGQGKARPEAFF
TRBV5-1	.	CASSYAGGAMNTEAFF
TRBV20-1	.	CSAPVKQGIETQYF
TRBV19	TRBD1	CASSRDRAPSYGQYF
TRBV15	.	CATSRSRMDEQFF
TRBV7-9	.	CASSSLSAMETDTQYF
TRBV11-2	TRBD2	CASSPLRGGTDTQYF
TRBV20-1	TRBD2	CSAPGTSGVLYNEQFF
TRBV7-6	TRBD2	CASSLAFDGLAGETQYF
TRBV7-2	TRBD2	CASSLTEVAGADTQYF
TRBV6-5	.	CASSYSAGSGGNVLTF
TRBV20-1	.	CSARDPLSGANVLTF
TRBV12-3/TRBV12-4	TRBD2	CASSLEVAGGPTDTQYF
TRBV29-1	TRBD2	CSVPGLAVETQYF
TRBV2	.	CASRGDSNQPQHF
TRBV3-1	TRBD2	CASSQELSGSSKFF
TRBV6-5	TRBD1	CASRPRRGQGYTF
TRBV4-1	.	CASSQVVDNEQFF
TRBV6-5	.	CASSFAGDTQYF
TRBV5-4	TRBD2	CASSGAGNEQFF
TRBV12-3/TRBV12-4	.	CASSFLAATDTQYF
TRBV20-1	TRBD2	CGLAGYYEQYF
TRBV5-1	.	CASSSSLLEGYTF
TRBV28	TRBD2	CASSLSLAVYNEQFF
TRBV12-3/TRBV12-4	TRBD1	CASSSGTELSTDTQYF
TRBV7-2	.	CASSLVAGPTYEQYF
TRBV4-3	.	CASSQEIGASSYNEQFF
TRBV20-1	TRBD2	CSARDLAGYNEQFF
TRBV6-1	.	CASSELRGTEAFF
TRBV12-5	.	CASDQGDRNTIYF
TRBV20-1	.	CSARAGSYEQYF